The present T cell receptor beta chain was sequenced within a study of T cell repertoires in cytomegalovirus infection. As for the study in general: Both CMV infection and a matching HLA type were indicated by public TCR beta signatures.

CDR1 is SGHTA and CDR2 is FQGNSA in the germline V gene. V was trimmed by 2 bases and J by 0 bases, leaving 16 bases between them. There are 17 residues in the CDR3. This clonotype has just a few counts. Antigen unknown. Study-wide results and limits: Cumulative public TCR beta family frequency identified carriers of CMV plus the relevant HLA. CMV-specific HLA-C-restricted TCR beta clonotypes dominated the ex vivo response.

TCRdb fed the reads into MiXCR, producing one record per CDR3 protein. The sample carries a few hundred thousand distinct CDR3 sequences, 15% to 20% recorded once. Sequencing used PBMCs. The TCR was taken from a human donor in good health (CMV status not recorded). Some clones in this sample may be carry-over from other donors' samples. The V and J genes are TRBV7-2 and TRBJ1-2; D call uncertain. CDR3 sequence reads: CASSLRVRQSTNYGYTF. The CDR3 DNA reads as TGTGCCAGCAGCTTACGGGTACGGCAGAGTACTAACTATGGCTACACCTTC. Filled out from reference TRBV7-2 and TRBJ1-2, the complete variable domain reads GAGVSQSPSNKVTEKGKDVELRCDPISGHTALYWYRQSLGQGLEFLIYFQGNSAPDKSGLPSDRFSAERTGGSVSTLTIQRTQQEDSAVYLCASSLRVRQSTNYGYTFGSGTRLTVV.